The 9 T cell receptor beta chains presented below share a single source sample, sequenced in a study of blood T cell repertoires in COVID-19 (TCRdb year 2020). Library method: the immunoSEQ multiplex PCR assay. TCRdb retrieved this table from immuneACCESS and kept in-frame rearrangements only. Not all clones are present; in checked studies, unresolved V genes account for under half, and no reason is known for the remainder. The sample has over 75,000 clones on record, about 88% of them singletons. The top ten hold about 2.7% of the sample. Sequencing used peripheral blood. Receptors originate from a woman at least 80 years old with acute or convalescent COVID-19.

V and J are TRBV7-2 and TRBJ1-4; D gene unclear. Germline V lookup: CDR1 SGHTA, CDR2 FQGNSA. Trimming removed 4 bases from V and 8 bases from J, with 17 bases in between. CDR3 length: 15 residues. The CDR3 DNA follows: TGTGCCAGCAGCTCTTCCGGGAATAGAGGGGAAAAACTGTTTTTT. This encodes CASSSSGNRGEKLFF.

The chain links TRBV2 to TRBJ1-2; perhaps TRBD1 as D (5 bases). Trimming shortened V by 3 bases and J by 2 bases, and 10 bases separated the two germline ends. The germline V gene has CDR1 SNHLY and CDR2 FYNNEI. The CDR3 is 14 amino acids. CDR3 residues: CASSEGRGNYGYTF. CDR3 coding DNA: TGTGCCAGCAGTGAGGGGCGGGGGAACTATGGCTACACCTTC.

There are a few counts of this clone. The rearrangement joins TRBV4-2 to TRBJ2-7, with 8 nucleotides matching TRBD2. V dropped 0 bases and J dropped 6; count of bases not matched to a gene: 7. There are 15 residues in the CDR3. CDR1 and CDR2 (germline): LGHNA, YNFKEQ. The CDR3 DNA sequence: TGTGCCAGCAGCCAAGATCGTGGACTAGCCGGCGAGCAGTACTTC. Its protein is CASSQDRGLAGEQYF.

In DNA form, the CDR3 reads TGCGCCAGCAGCTTGGGAGCCCTCACAGATACGCAGTATTTT. This translates into CASSLGALTDTQYF. The J gene is TRBJ2-3, the V gene TRBV5-1; no firm D call. The germline V gene has CDR1 SGHRS and CDR2 YFSETQ. The V gene lost 0 bases and the J gene lost 2 bases, with 7 bases spanning the gap. The CDR3 contains 14 residues.

J is TRBJ1-1 and V is TRBV7-9; the match to TRBD1 covers 10 bases. Germline V gene lookup returns CDR1 SEHNR and CDR2 FQNEAQ (reference sequence). V lost 4 bases, J lost 10 bases, and 3 bases stayed unmatched. This CDR3 contains 12 residues. The DNA for the CDR3 is TGTGCCAGCAGCTACCGGGACAGGGGAGCTTTCTTT. Residues: CASSYRDRGAFF.

The V and J genes are TRBV4-3 and TRBJ2-2; 7 bases match TRBD1. Germline values: CDR1 LGHNA, CDR2 YSLEER. J lost 3 bases, V lost 0 bases, and 1 base had no gene match. The CDR3 has 15 amino acids. The CDR3, as DNA: TGCGCCAGCAGCCAAGAAGGGGGCTACACCGGGGAGCTGTTTTTT. Translation gives CASSQEGGYTGELFF.

The chain recombines TRBV2 with TRBJ2-5; tentatively, D is TRBD2 (6 bases). CDR1 SNHLY and CDR2 FYNNEI come from the germline V gene. V dropped 3 bases and J dropped 5 bases, with 10 bases sitting between them. The CDR3 contains 13 residues. The CDR3 is CASSDGRGETQYF. The CDR3 nucleotides read TGTGCCAGCAGTGACGGGAGAGGGGAGACCCAGTACTTC. Looking up the rest from reference TRBV2 and TRBJ2-5 gives the full variable domain: EPEVTQTPSHQVTQMGQEVILRCVPISNHLYFYWYRQILGQKVEFLVSFYNNEISEKSEIFDDQFSVERPDGSNFTLKIRSTKLEDSAMYFCASSDGRGETQYFGPGTRLLVL.

V and J are TRBV30 and TRBJ2-3; D may be TRBD1 (5 bases). V was shortened by 4 bases and J by 0 bases, with 11 bases between the two germline ends. CDR1 and CDR2 (germline): GTSNPN, SVGIG (reference sequence). The CDR3 sequence is 14 residues long. DNA of the CDR3: TGTGCCTGGAAGGCAGGGCCTAGCACAGATACGCAGTATTTT. Translating it yields CAWKAGPSTDTQYF. Full variable domain (outside the CDR3, taken from reference TRBV30 and TRBJ2-3): SQTIHQWPATLVQPVGSPLSLECTVEGTSNPNLYWYRQAAGRGLQLLFYSVGIGQISSEVPQNLSASRPQDRQFILSSKKLLLSDSGFYLCAWKAGPSTDTQYFGPGTRLTVL.

The rearrangement joins TRBV30 to TRBJ1-6, with D possibly being TRBD1 (5 bases). Germline V gene lookup returns CDR1 GTSNPN and CDR2 SVGIG (reference sequence). Between the trimmed V and J ends, which lost 3 bases and 7 bases, there was a span of 19 bases. This CDR3 contains 16 residues. The CDR3 protein is CAWSAAGIVGNSPLHF. DNA of the CDR3: TGTGCCTGGAGCGCCGCAGGGATTGTGGGGAATTCACCCCTCCACTTT.